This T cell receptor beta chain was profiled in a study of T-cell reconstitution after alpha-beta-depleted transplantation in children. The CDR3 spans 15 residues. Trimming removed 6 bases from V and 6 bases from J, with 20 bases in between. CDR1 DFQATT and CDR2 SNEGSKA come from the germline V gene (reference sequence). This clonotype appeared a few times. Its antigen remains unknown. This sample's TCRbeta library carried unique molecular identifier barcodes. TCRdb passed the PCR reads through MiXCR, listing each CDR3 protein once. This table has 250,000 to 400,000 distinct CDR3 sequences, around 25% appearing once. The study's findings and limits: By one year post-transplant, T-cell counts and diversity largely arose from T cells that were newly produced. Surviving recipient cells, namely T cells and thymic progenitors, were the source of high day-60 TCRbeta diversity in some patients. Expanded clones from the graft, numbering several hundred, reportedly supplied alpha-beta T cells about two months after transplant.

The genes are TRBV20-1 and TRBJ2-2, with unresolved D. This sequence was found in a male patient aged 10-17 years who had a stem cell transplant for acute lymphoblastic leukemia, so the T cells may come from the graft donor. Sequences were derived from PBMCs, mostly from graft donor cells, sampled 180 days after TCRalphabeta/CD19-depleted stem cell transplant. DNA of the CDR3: TGCAGTGCCGTGCCCCGAGCACTTGGGGCCGGGGAGCTGTTTTTT. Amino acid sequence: CSAVPRALGAGELFF.